This TCR beta chain was sequenced for a study of neoadjuvant anti-PD-1 for oral cavity cancer. Study information: Non-progressing patients received a fourth nivolumab dose near day 43, then surgery on days 50-56. Study-wide findings and caveats: Non-responders to neoadjuvant nivolumab had significantly more clonal PBMC T cells than responders.

Sample time point: after neoadjuvant nivolumab, at surgical resection. The patients had HPV-negative, locally advanced oral cavity squamous cell carcinoma. Generated by immunoSEQ multiplex PCR, the TCRdb table keeps only in-frame clones and is missing some. The sample yields over 11,000 clones, 74% seen once. On this clone itself: Its specificity is not known.

CDR1 SGHTS and CDR2 YDEGEE come from the germline V gene. The CDR3 covers 15 residues. The J segment lost 6 bases and the V segment lost 4 bases, leaving 5 bases of the junction unmatched. The TCR sequence derives from a person between 35 and 79 years old with oral cavity squamous cell carcinoma. The source material was PBMCs, sampled after nivolumab (anti-PD-1) treatment. V is TRBV5-8 and J is TRBJ2-1; TRBD2 matches at 12 bases. CDR3 nucleotides: TGTGCCAGCAGCGCGCTAGCGGGGGGGCGCAATGAGCAGTTCTTC. Translation: CASSALAGGRNEQFF.